A single sample gave rise to the 26 T cell receptor beta chains below, sequenced in a study of T cells in Graves' hyperthyroidism and ophthalmopathy. TCR beta CDR3 regions were amplified from RNA transcripts. TCR CDR3 underwent first-round RT-PCR with the HTBI primer set. TCRdb recomputed calls from the multiplex PCR reads with MiXCR, one row per CDR3 protein. The sample carries more than 150,000 distinct CDR3 sequences, about 15% recorded once. Sequencing was carried out using blood. These receptors all come from a woman in her 50s with Graves' hyperthyroidism.

The table lists this clonotype with many counts. The chain carries TRBV12-3 or TRBV12-4 and TRBJ1-1, with 8 bases aligning to TRBD1. Unmatched junction bases numbered 4, after V lost 2 bases and J lost 5 bases. CDR3 length: 14 amino acids. The CDR3 DNA follows: TGTGCCAGCAGTTTATACAGGGGGGGAACTGAAGCTTTCTTT. Translating it yields CASSLYRGGTEAFF.

This clonotype was counted at least ten times. This chain links TRBV7-8 with TRBJ1-4; TRBD1 is a possible D gene (6 bases). The CDR3 runs to 15 residues. CDR1 SGHVS and CDR2 FQNEAQ come from the germline V gene. V shed 1 base and J shed 7 bases, with 13 bases lying between them. The CDR3 coding sequence is TGTGCCAGCAGCTTAGGGGGGGGCGTAGGTGAAAAACTGTTTTTT. It encodes CASSLGGGVGEKLFF.

The CDR3 is CASRLAGEETQYF. In DNA, the CDR3 is TGTGCCAGCAGACTAGCGGGAGAAGAGACCCAGTACTTC. This chain links TRBV12-3 or TRBV12-4 with TRBJ2-5; 11 nucleotides align to TRBD2. V was pared by 6 bases and J by 3 bases, with 0 bases of the junction left unmatched. This CDR3 has 13 residues.

This rearrangement joins TRBV6-2 or TRBV6-3 to TRBJ1-5; 7 nucleotides line up with TRBD1. Germline assignment: CDR1 MNHEY and CDR2 SVGEGT. V trimming: 4 bases; J trimming: 2 bases; junction bases outside the gene matches: 8. This CDR3 comprises 16 residues. The CDR3 protein is CASSSTGDFGNQPQHF. DNA for the CDR3: TGTGCCAGCAGTTCCACAGGGGACTTCGGCAATCAGCCCCAGCATTTT.

The V gene is TRBV5-4, the J gene TRBJ2-3; TRBD1 might be the D (6 bases). Deletions cut 0 bases from V and 5 bases from J, with 13 bases between. Germline CDR1 SGHNT, CDR2 YYREEE (reference sequence). This CDR3 region has 15 residues. CDR3 in amino acids: CASSLARQEVDTQYF. The CDR3 coding sequence is TGTGCCAGCAGCTTGGCCCGACAGGAGGTAGATACGCAGTATTTT.

This clonotype has ten or more counts. The V gene is TRBV6-1, the J gene TRBJ1-1, with 9 bases identical to TRBD1. Germline V gene lookup returns CDR1 MNHNS and CDR2 SASEGT. The CDR3 is 13 residues long. Trimming took 8 bases from V and 3 from J; bases not matched to a gene: 4. CDR3 protein: CASGDRDHTEAFF. In nucleotides, the CDR3 is TGTGCCAGCGGGGACAGGGATCACACTGAAGCTTTCTTT.

The chain couples TRBV7-2 to TRBJ2-1; 12 bases fit TRBD2. CDR1 is SGHTA and CDR2 is FQGNSA in the germline V gene. The CDR3 is 18 amino acids. With V trimmed by 4 bases and J by 4 bases, 11 bases remained unmatched. CDR3 sequence (DNA): TGTGCCAGCAGCTCCGGACTAGCGGGGCCCCAAGGGTACAATGAGCAGTTCTTC. Protein sequence: CASSSGLAGPQGYNEQFF.

This clonotype came up a few times. The chain is built from TRBV7-9 and TRBJ2-5; 8 positions agree with TRBD1. The CDR3 has 18 residues. The ends lost 4 bases at V and 4 bases at J; junction bases unmatched: 17. Germline V gives CDR1 SEHNR, CDR2 FQNEAQ (reference sequence). The CDR3 here is CASSSFIWNRGRRETQYF. The CDR3 DNA reads as TGTGCCAGCAGCTCTTTCATCTGGAACAGGGGGAGACGAGAGACCCAGTACTTC.

This clonotype was recorded at least ten times. The chain carries TRBV6-5 and TRBJ2-7; 8 nucleotides agree with TRBD2. Germline V lookup: CDR1 MNHEY, CDR2 SVGAGI. V lost 2 bases to trimming and J lost 3 bases; unmatched junction nucleotides: 3. This CDR3 is 14 amino acids long. CDR3 sequence (DNA): TGTGCCAGCAGTTACGAGCGGGGGTTCTACGAGCAGTACTTC. It encodes CASSYERGFYEQYF.

This clonotype was seen many times. The chain is built from TRBV29-1 and TRBJ1-1, with TRBD1 as a possible D gene (6 bases). The ends were cut back, 7 bases at V and 3 bases at J, with 15 bases in the middle. This CDR3 is 13 amino acids long. Germline V lookup: CDR1 SQVTM, CDR2 ANQGSEA. For the CDR3, the DNA is TGCAGCGCGTATTGGGGGCACTACACTGAAGCTTTCTTT. It is translated as CSAYWGHYTEAFF.

This clonotype was picked up one time. This chain joins TRBV7-9 and TRBJ2-1; D assignment may be TRBD1 or TRBD2 (5 bases each). Trimming stripped 1 base from V and 8 bases from J, with 9 bases between. CDR1 and CDR2 from the germline V gene are SEHNR and FQNEAQ (reference sequence). The CDR3 runs 13 residues. The CDR3 region has the DNA TGTGCCAGCAGCTTAGACGGGGCAGATGAGCAGTTCTTC. This sequence encodes CASSLDGADEQFF. Looking up the rest from reference TRBV7-9 and TRBJ2-1 gives the full variable domain: DTGVSQNPRHKITKRGQNVTFRCDPISEHNRLYWYRQTLGQGPEFLTYFQNEAQLEKSRLLSDRFSAERPKGSFSTLEIQRTEQGDSAMYLCASSLDGADEQFFGPGTRLTVL.

The genes are TRBV7-8 and TRBJ1-2, with 7 bases matching TRBD1. This CDR3 contains 14 residues. The V and J ends lost 3 bases and 2 bases, in that order; junction bases with no gene match: 3. Germline V lookup: CDR1 SGHVS, CDR2 FQNEAQ. The CDR3 coding sequence is TGTGCCAGCAGCTTCCTGGACAGGAACTATGGCTACACCTTC. Translated: CASSFLDRNYGYTF.

This clonotype showed up many times. The chain recombines TRBV6-1 with TRBJ2-1; 12 bases align to TRBD2. V was pared by 5 bases and J by 9 bases, with 8 bases of the junction left unmatched. Germline V gene lookup returns CDR1 MNHNS and CDR2 SASEGT. The CDR3 is 15 amino acids. The CDR3 spells CASSRPSGGATEQFF. CDR3 nucleotides: TGTGCCAGCAGTAGGCCTAGCGGGGGGGCCACTGAGCAGTTCTTC.

This clonotype was observed at least ten times. The chain links TRBV24-1 to TRBJ1-1, with D maybe TRBD1 (5 bases). This CDR3 comprises 13 residues. CDR1 and CDR2 from the germline V gene are KGHDR and SFDVKD. Trimming pared 4 bases from V and 10 bases from J, leaving 15 bases between. DNA of the CDR3: TGTGCCACCAGTGACAATAACAGGATGGCAGCTTTCTTT. The encoded protein is CATSDNNRMAAFF.

This clonotype was counted a few times. This chain joins TRBV3-1 and TRBJ2-3, with 9 bases identical to TRBD2. Germline CDR1 reads LGHDT; CDR2 reads YNNKEL (reference sequence). The length of the CDR3 is 17 residues. Trimming took 1 base from V and 2 from J; bases not matched to a gene: 7. CDR3 DNA sequence: TGTGCCAGCAGCCAAGGGGGACTAGCAAGGGCCACAGATACGCAGTATTTT. It is translated as CASSQGGLARATDTQYF.

A single count supports this clonotype. The V call is TRBV20-1, the J call TRBJ1-1; 7 positions match TRBD1. The CDR3 spans 14 residues. In germline, CDR1 is DFQATT, CDR2 SNEGSKA (reference sequence). V lost 1 base, J lost 4 bases, and 6 bases stayed unmatched. The CDR3 sequence is CSARVTGKSTEAFF. The CDR3 bases are TGCAGTGCTAGAGTGACAGGGAAAAGCACTGAAGCTTTCTTT.

In its sample, this clonotype was seen a few times. The chain links TRBV5-6 to TRBJ1-1; no clear D. The ends were cut back, 2 bases at V and 6 bases at J, with 11 bases in the middle. Germline CDR1 is SGHDT and CDR2 is YYEEEE. The CDR3 covers 13 residues. This CDR3 reads CASSLVPNAEAFF. The CDR3 DNA sequence: TGTGCCAGCAGCTTAGTTCCCAATGCTGAAGCTTTCTTT.

This clonotype came up a few times. The V and J genes are TRBV5-4 and TRBJ2-1, with TRBD1 as a possible D gene (6 bases). Between the trimmed V and J ends, which lost 1 base and 5 bases, there was a span of 10 bases. Germline V gene data show CDR1 as SGHNT and CDR2 as YYREEE (reference sequence). This CDR3 is built from 14 residues. The CDR3 coding sequence is TGTGCCAGCAGCTTGAGGACAGCCAACAATGAGCAGTTCTTC. This sequence encodes CASSLRTANNEQFF.

This clonotype showed up many times. The rearrangement links TRBV9 to TRBJ2-5; possible D gene TRBD2, 7 bases. Trimming took 3 bases from V and 5 from J, leaving 17 bases between them. This CDR3 contains 15 residues. Germline assignment: CDR1 SGDLS and CDR2 YYNGEE. CDR3 region: CASSARLGGGETQYF. In DNA form, the CDR3 reads TGTGCCAGCAGCGCGAGACTGGGAGGGGGTGAGACCCAGTACTTC.

This clonotype showed up many times. The CDR3 reads CASSQPEKGQYGYTF. CDR3 nucleotides: TGCGCCAGCAGCCAGCCGGAAAAAGGACAGTATGGCTACACCTTC. The chain is built from TRBV4-1 and TRBJ1-2; a possible D gene is TRBD1 (6 bases). Germline lookup yields CDR1 MGHRA and CDR2 YSYEKL. This CDR3 is 15 amino acids long. V was pared by 3 bases and J by 5 bases, with 16 bases between.

This clonotype was seen only a few times. J is TRBJ2-2 and V is TRBV5-6; the match to TRBD2 covers 12 bases. This CDR3 contains 19 residues. CDR1 is SGHDT, CDR2 YYEEEE, per germline. After removal of 2 bases from V and 3 bases from J, the junction contained 11 bases not matched to a gene. The chain's CDR3 is CASSFLWLAGGPDTGELFF. The CDR3 coding sequence is TGTGCCAGCAGCTTTTTATGGCTAGCGGGGGGGCCCGACACCGGGGAGCTGTTTTTT.

This clonotype was counted ten times or more. The rearrangement joins TRBV10-3 to TRBJ2-7, with 7 bases fitting TRBD1. The CDR3 has 16 amino acids. V dropped 10 bases and J dropped 5; count of bases not matched to a gene: 20. Per germline, CDR1 ENHRY and CDR2 SYGVKD. The CDR3 DNA reads TGTGCCACCAGGGGGTCGGTTACAGGGATTGCCAACGAGCAGTACTTC. As protein: CATRGSVTGIANEQYF.

This chain links TRBV20-1 with TRBJ1-2; tentative D call: TRBD1 (6 bases). The CDR3 covers 21 residues. Germline lookup yields CDR1 DFQATT and CDR2 SNEGSKA (reference sequence). The V gene lost 0 bases and the J gene lost 4 bases, with 33 bases spanning the gap. The CDR3 sequence: CSARDPGIGPPLGGSSYGYTF. CDR3 sequence (DNA): TGCAGTGCTAGAGATCCAGGGATCGGCCCACCTTTAGGGGGTTCAAGCTATGGCTACACCTTC.

J is TRBJ1-4 and V is TRBV28; maybe TRBD1 (5 bases). This CDR3 comprises 14 residues. Germline V gene sequence: CDR1 MDHEN, CDR2 SYDVKM. The V gene lost 2 bases and the J gene lost 10 bases, with 14 bases spanning the gap. The chain's CDR3 is CASSLGDFSRKLFF. In DNA, the CDR3 is TGTGCCAGCAGTTTAGGGGACTTCAGTAGAAAACTGTTTTTT.

There are many counts of this clonotype. The chain has TRBV28 and TRBJ2-5, with TRBD1 matching 7 bases. The length of the CDR3 is 13 residues. V gave up 7 bases and J gave up 4 bases; unmatched junction bases: 6. Germline CDR1 is MDHEN and CDR2 is SYDVKM. The CDR3 DNA reads TGTGCCAGCACTACAGGGGTACTAGAGACCCAGTACTTC. It translates to CASTTGVLETQYF.

The sample holds many counts of this clonotype. J is TRBJ2-7 and V is TRBV7-2; 10 bases line up with TRBD1. Germline assignment: CDR1 SGHTA and CDR2 FQGNSA. The ends lost 5 bases at V and 3 bases at J; junction bases unmatched: 16. The CDR3 covers 18 residues. The CDR3, as DNA: TGTGCCAGCAGCATACGGCCCCCTGGGACAGGGGTGGTCTACGAGCAGTACTTC. As protein: CASSIRPPGTGVVYEQYF.